The 3 T cell receptor beta chains below all came from one sample that was sequenced in a study of blood T cell repertoires in COVID-19. Clones were sequenced by immunoSEQ multiplex PCR, and TCRdb holds only the in-frame ones, with some missing. The sample lists over 400,000 clones, roughly 85% occurring once. Input material: peripheral blood. These receptors originate from a human donor in a cohort sampled during active COVID-19.

CDR3 DNA sequence: TGTGCCAGCTCACCAACGACAGGGAACAATGAGCAGTTCTTC. This encodes CASSPTTGNNEQFF. The rearrangement uses TRBV18 and TRBJ2-1; 7 nucleotides align to TRBD1. Germline values: CDR1 KGHSH, CDR2 LQKENI. The CDR3 covers 14 residues. J gave up 5 bases and V 2 bases, and 3 bases lay outside the gene matches.

This sequence joins TRBV4-2 and TRBJ2-5; TRBD2 aligns across 16 bases. The V gene's germline CDR1 is LGHNA and CDR2 YNFKEQ. The CDR3 has 18 residues. V trimming: 0 bases; J trimming: 4 bases; junction bases outside the gene matches: 5. CDR3 region: CASSQDGTSGRGRETQYF. The CDR3 nucleotides are TGTGCCAGCAGCCAAGATGGGACTAGCGGGAGGGGTCGAGAGACCCAGTACTTC.

In regard to this clone: The same CDR3 also results from other DNA sequences found in this sample. The chain combines TRBV6-2 or TRBV6-3 with TRBJ1-5; TRBD1 aligns across 7 bases. V lost 6 bases and J lost 5; bases outside the gene matches: 4. The CDR3 totals 13 residues. The germline V gene encodes CDR1 MNHEY and CDR2 SVGEGT. The CDR3 is CASSLTGDQPQHF. CDR3 DNA sequence: TGTGCCAGCAGCCTTACAGGGGATCAGCCCCAGCATTTT.